The clone carrying this T cell receptor (beta chain) was observed a few times. The assay was immunoSEQ multiplex PCR, and TCRdb's table has in-frame clones only and misses some. The top ten clones hold 5% to 7% of a sample with 200,000 to 300,000 clones, about 84% of them seen once. This entry comes from a study of blood T cell repertoires in COVID-19. Per germline, CDR1 MNHEY and CDR2 SVGEGT. V dropped 2 bases and J dropped 8; count of bases not matched to a gene: 4. The CDR3 is made up of 13 amino acids. The sample consisted of peripheral blood. The sequence derives from a woman older than 75 with COVID-19, enrolled during active disease. The chain is built from TRBV6-2 or TRBV6-3 and TRBJ1-1, with 8 bases matching TRBD1. The CDR3 coding sequence is TGTGCCAGCAGTTACGGGACAGGCGGAGAAGCTTTCTTT. Amino acids: CASSYGTGGEAFF.